Described below is a single T cell receptor beta chain sequence and its context. The entry originates in a study of cytomegalovirus exposure and HLA in healthy donors. Germline CDR1 reads MNHNY; CDR2 reads SVGAGI (reference sequence). Trimming took off 3 bases at V and 6 bases at J, with 8 bases between the two ends. CDR3 size: 13 residues. The PCR contained 60 Vbeta and 13 Jbeta primers. This table comes from immunoSEQ multiplex PCR, and its TCRdb copy is limited to in-frame clones, with some not included. This sample has roughly 140,000 clones; 60% to 85% occur once, and the top ten carry 2.5% to 3%.

This clonotype was sampled from a male donor in good health and CMV-seronegative. Sequences were obtained from PBMCs. The V gene is TRBV6-6, the J gene TRBJ2-2; D call uncertain. The CDR3 is CASSYEVAGELFF. As DNA, the CDR3 is TGTGCCAGCAGTTATGAGGTGGCCGGGGAGCTGTTTTTT.